A few counts support the clone carrying this T cell receptor (beta chain). Antigen specificity is unknown. The sample is drawn from a study of radiation and T cells in renal cell carcinoma. Whole-study findings and limits: Top 100 clonotypes averaged about 54% in irradiated versus 43% in nephrectomy-only tumors.

The treatment was: treatment-naive control, cytoreductive nephrectomy. Sequenced control tumors were from 11 males and a few females, median age approximately 62. Here immunoSEQ multiplex PCR was the method, and the copy in TCRdb shows in-frame clones only, minus some. The repertoire holds more than 11,000 clones, around 50% seen once, with over 10% in the top ten. This TCR was sampled from a man aged 50 or older with renal cell carcinoma. The sequencing here drew on tumor tissue, taken from a patient whose treatment was nephrectomy without radiotherapy.

The CDR3 DNA sequence: TGCAGCGTCAGACAGGGAGGGGTAAGCTCTGGGGCCAACGTCCTGACTTTC. It encodes CSVRQGGVSSGANVLTF. The chain employs TRBV29-1 and TRBJ2-6, with D perhaps matching TRBD1 or TRBD2 (7 bases each). Trimming shortened V by 6 bases and J by 0 bases, and 18 bases separated the two germline ends. Germline lookup yields CDR1 SQVTM and CDR2 ANQGSEA. The CDR3 has 17 amino acids.